This T cell receptor (beta chain) was obtained from a study of T-cell reconstitution after alpha-beta-depleted transplantation in children. The CDR3 totals 12 residues. Germline V gene data show CDR1 as SNHLY and CDR2 as FYNNEI. With 5 bases clipped from V and 5 bases from J, the junction kept 2 bases outside the gene matches. Preparing the TCRbeta library involved the use of unique molecular identifiers. MiXCR, run by TCRdb on the PCR reads, gives a single entry per CDR3 protein. The data show a few hundred thousand distinct CDR3 sequences, about 18% seen once. This chain joins TRBV2 and TRBJ2-7; 8 bases fit TRBD2. The TCR sequence derives from a human donor who donated a stem cell graft to a child with acute lymphoblastic leukemia. Sequencing was performed on PBMCs from the stem cell graft donor, taken from the stem cell graft. CDR3 DNA: TGTGCCAGCAGTAGCGGGAGTGACGAGCAGTACTTC. Its translation is CASSSGSDEQYF.